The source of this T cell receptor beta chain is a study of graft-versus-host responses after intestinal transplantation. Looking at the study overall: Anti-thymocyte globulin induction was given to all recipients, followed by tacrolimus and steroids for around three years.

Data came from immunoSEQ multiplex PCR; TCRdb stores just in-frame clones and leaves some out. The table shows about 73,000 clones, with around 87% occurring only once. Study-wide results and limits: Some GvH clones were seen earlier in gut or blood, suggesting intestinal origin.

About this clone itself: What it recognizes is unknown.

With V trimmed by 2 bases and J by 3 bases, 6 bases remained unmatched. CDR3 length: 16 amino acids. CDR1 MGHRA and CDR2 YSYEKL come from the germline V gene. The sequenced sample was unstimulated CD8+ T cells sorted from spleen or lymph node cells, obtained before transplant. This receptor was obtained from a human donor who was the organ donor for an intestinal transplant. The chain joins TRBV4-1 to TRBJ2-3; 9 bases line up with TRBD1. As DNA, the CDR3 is TGCGCCAGCAGCCAAACGGGACAGGGTGGGACAGATACGCAGTATTTT. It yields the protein CASSQTGQGGTDTQYF.